This TCR beta chain stems from a study of patients and donors after allogeneic stem cell transplantation. CDR1 is MNHNS, CDR2 SASEGT, per germline. This CDR3 has 15 amino acids. The J segment lost 2 bases and the V segment lost 7 bases, leaving 8 bases of the junction unmatched. TCRdb reanalysed the RT-PCR reads using MiXCR and keeps one entry per CDR3 protein. The table records 900,000 to 1,000,000 distinct CDR3 sequences, roughly 18% of them present only once. The source of this sequence is a human donor who was either an allogeneic HSCT recipient or a stem cell or donor lymphocyte infusion donor (not recorded which). It is not recorded whose cells these are; they may come from a transplant donor. The V call is TRBV6-1, the J call TRBJ2-5; 9 bases fit TRBD1. Source material: blood, either unsorted or a sorted T cell fraction (not recorded which). Here the CDR3 reads CASNHRTGAQETQYF. CDR3 bases: TGTGCCAGCAACCACAGGACAGGGGCGCAAGAGACCCAGTACTTC.